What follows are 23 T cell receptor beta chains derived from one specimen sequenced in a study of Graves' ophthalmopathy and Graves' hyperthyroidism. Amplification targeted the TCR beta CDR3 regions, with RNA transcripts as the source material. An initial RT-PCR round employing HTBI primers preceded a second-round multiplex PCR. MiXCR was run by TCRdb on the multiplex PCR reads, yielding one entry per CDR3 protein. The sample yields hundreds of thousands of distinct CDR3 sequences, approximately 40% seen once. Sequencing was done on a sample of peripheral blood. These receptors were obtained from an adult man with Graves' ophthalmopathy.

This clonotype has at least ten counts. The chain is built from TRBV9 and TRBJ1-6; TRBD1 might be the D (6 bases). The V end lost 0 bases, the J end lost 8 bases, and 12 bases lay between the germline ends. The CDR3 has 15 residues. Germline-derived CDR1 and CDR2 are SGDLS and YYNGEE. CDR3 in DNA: TGTGCCAGCAGCGTAGGCGGTGACAGGTATTCACCCCTCCACTTT. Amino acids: CASSVGGDRYSPLHF.

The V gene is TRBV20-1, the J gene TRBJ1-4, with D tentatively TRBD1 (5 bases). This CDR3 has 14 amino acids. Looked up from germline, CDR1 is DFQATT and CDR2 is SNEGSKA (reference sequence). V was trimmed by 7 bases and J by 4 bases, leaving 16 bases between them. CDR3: CSVKLWGINEKLFF. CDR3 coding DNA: TGCAGTGTCAAATTGTGGGGGATTAATGAAAAACTGTTTTTT.

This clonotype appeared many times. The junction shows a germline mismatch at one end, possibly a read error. The CDR3 bases are TGTGCTAGCAGCCCCGGACAGGTAGGGGCCAACGTCCTGACTTTC. Translated, it gives CASSPGQVGANVLTF. The V and J genes are TRBV7-7 and TRBJ2-6, with 7 bases aligning to TRBD1. CDR1 is SSHAT, CDR2 FNYEAQ, per germline (reference sequence). CDR3 length equals 15 residues.

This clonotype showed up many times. For the CDR3, the DNA is TGTGCCAGCAGTCCTGATCAAACTAATGAAAAACTGTTTTTT. It translates to CASSPDQTNEKLFF. The chain couples TRBV7-2 to TRBJ1-4; D is undetermined. This CDR3 contains 14 residues. Germline V CDR1 and CDR2: SGHTA, FQGNSA. V dropped 6 bases and J dropped 1 base, with 9 bases sitting between them.

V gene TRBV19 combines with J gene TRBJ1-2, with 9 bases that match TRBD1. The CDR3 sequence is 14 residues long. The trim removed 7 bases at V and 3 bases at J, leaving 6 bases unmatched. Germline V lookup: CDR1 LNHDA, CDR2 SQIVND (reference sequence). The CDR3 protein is CASTDRGSYYGYTF. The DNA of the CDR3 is TGTGCCAGTACGGACAGGGGCTCTTACTATGGCTACACCTTC.

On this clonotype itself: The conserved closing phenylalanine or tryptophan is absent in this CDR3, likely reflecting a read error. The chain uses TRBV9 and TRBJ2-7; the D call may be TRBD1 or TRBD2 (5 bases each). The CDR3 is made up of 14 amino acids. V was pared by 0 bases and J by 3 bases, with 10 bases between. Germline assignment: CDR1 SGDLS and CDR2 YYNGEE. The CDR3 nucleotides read TGTGCCAGCAGCGTAGGGTGGGGGATCTACGAGCAGTACCTC. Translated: CASSVGWGIYEQYL.

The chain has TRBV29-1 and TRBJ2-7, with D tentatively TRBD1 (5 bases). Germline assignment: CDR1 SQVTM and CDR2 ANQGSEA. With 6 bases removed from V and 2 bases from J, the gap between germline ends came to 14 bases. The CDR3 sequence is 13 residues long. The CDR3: CSVGDRPPYEQYF. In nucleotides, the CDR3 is TGCAGCGTCGGAGACAGACCCCCCTACGAGCAGTACTTC.

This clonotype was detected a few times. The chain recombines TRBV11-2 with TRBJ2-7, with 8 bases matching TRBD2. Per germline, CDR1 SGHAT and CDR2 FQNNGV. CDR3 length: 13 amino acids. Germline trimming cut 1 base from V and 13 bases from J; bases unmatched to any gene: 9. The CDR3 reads CASSLAVLAGFYF. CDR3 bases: TGTGCCAGCAGCTTAGCCGTGCTAGCGGGCTTTTACTTC.

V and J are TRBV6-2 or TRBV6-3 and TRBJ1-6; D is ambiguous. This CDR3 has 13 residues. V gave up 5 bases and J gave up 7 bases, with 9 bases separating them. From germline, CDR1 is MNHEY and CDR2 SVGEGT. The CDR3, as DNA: TGTGCCAGCAGTCAACCGGACAATTCACCCCTCCACTTT. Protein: CASSQPDNSPLHF.

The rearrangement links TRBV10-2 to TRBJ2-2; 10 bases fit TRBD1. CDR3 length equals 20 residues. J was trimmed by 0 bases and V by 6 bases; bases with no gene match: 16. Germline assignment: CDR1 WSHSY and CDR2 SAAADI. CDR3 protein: CASRDRRQGAPTPNTGELFF. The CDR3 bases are TGCGCCAGCAGAGACCGGCGACAGGGGGCCCCTACCCCGAACACCGGGGAGCTGTTTTTT.

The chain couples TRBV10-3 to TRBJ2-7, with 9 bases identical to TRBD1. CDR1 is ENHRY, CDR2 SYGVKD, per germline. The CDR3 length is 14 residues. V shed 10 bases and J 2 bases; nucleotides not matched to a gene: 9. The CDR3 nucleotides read TGTGCCAGCACCCACCGGGACAGGGCCTACGAGCAGTACTTC. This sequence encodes CASTHRDRAYEQYF.

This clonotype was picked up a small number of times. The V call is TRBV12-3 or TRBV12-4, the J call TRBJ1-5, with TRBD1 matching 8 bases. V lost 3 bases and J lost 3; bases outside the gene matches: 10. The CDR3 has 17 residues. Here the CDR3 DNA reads TGTGCCAGCAGTTTTAGATTTGGACAGGGAGACAATCAGCCCCAGCATTTT. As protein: CASSFRFGQGDNQPQHF.

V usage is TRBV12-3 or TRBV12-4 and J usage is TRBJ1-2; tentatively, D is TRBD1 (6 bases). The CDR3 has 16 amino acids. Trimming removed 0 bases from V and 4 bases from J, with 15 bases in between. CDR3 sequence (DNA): TGTGCCAGCAGTTTAGCGCGTACAGGGCTCGCCTATGGCTACACCTTC. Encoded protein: CASSLARTGLAYGYTF.

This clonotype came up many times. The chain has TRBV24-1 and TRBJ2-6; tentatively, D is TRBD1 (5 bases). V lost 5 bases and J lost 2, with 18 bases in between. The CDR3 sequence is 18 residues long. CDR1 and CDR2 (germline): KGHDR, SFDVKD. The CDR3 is CATSVGAGVGPGANVLTF. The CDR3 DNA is TGTGCCACCAGTGTTGGGGCCGGAGTAGGTCCTGGGGCCAACGTCCTGACTTTC.

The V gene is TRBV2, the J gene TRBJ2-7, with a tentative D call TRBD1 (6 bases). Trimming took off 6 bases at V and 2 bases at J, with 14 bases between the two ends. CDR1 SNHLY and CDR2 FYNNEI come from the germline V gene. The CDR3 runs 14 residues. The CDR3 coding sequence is TGTGCCAGCAGCCTCAGGGGATTGGCCTACGAGCAGTACTTC. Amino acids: CASSLRGLAYEQYF.

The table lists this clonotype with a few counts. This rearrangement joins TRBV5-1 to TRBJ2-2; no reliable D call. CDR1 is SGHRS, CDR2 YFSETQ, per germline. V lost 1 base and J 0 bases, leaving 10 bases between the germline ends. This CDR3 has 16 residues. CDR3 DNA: TGCGCCAGCAGCTTGACTTCAGCGACGAACACCGGGGAGCTGTTTTTT. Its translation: CASSLTSATNTGELFF.

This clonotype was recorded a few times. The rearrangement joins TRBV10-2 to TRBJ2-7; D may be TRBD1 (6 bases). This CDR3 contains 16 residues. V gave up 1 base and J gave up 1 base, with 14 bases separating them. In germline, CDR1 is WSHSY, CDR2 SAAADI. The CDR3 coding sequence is TGCGCCAGCAGTGAGTTACCGGGACAATTGTCCTACGAGCAGTACTTC. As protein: CASSELPGQLSYEQYF.

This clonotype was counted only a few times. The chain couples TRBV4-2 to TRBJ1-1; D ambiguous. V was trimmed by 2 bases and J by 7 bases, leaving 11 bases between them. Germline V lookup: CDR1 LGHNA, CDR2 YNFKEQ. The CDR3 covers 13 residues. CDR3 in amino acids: CASSQHPGIEAFF. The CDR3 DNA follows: TGTGCCAGCAGCCAACATCCAGGCATTGAAGCTTTCTTT.

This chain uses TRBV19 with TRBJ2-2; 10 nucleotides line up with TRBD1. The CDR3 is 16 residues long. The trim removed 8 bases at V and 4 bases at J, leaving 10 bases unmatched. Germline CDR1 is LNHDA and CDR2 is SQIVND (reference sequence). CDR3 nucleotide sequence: TGTGCCAGTGGGGTAGGGGACAGGGGTTCCACCGGGGAGCTGTTTTTT. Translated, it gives CASGVGDRGSTGELFF. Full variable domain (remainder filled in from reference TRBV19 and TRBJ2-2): DGGITQSPKYLFRKEGQNVTLSCEQNLNHDAMYWYRQDPGQGLRLIYYSQIVNDFQKGDIAEGYSVSREKKESFPLTVTSAQKNPTAFYLCASGVGDRGSTGELFFGEGSRLTVL.

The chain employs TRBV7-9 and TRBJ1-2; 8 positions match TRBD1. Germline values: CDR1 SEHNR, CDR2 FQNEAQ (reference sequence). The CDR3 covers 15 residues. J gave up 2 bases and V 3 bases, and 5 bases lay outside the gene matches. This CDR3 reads CASSLRTGHNYGYTF. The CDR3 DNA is TGTGCCAGCAGCTTGCGGACAGGGCACAACTATGGCTACACCTTC.

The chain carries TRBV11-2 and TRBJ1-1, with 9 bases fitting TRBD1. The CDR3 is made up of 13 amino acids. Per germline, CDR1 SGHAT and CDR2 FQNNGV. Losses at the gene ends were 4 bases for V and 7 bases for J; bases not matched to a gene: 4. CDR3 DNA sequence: TGTGCCAGCAGCTACGACAGGGGGGATGAAGCTTTCTTT. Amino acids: CASSYDRGDEAFF.

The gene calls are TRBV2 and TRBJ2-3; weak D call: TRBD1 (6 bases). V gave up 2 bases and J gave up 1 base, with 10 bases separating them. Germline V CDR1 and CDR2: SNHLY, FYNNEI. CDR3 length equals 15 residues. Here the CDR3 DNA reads TGTGCCAGCAGTGAAAGACAGGAAGGCACAGATACGCAGTATTTT. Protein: CASSERQEGTDTQYF.

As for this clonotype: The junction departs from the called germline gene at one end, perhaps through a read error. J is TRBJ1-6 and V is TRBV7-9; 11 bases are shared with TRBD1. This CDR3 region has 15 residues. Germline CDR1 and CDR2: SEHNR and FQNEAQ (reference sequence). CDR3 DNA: TGCGCCAGCAGCCAAGGACAGGGGGCCGGTTCACCCCCCCACTTT. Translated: CASSQGQGAGSPPHF. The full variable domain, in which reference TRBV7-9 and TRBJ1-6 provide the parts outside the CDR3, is DTGVSQNPRHKITKRGQNVTFRCDPISEHNRLYWYRQTLGQGPEFLTYFQNEAQLEKSRLLSDRFSAERPKGSFSTLEIQRTEQGDSAMYLCASSQGQGAGSPPHFGNGTRLTVT.